This TCR beta chain was sequenced during a study of shared clonotypes between healthy human individuals. About the study: CD8 memory received one plate per donor, CD8 naive two, CD4 memory three and CD4 naive three.

Healthy adults negative for HIV, lacking recent acute infections or vaccinations, served as donors. With 3 bases removed from V and 2 bases from J, the gap between germline ends came to 7 bases. Germline CDR1 reads KGHSH; CDR2 reads LQKENI. The CDR3 runs 13 residues. Comment on this clone: Its antigen is undetermined. Within the sample, other DNA sequences also encode this same CDR3.

Each subset's genomic DNA was split evenly across several immunoSEQ plates. This table comes from immunoSEQ multiplex PCR, and its TCRdb copy is limited to in-frame clones, with some not included. The table has 2 million to 3 million clones, 80% to 95% seen once. Overall study findings and caveats: Naive subsets usually exceeded memory subsets in estimated richness.

Sequences were obtained from naive CD4+ T cells from PBMCs. The subset is: CD45RA+ positively selected. The receptor's source is a young man in good health. Some clones in this sample may be carry-over from other donors' samples. The chain employs TRBV18 and TRBJ1-2; D is unclear. The CDR3 nucleotides are TGTGCCAGCTCACCCTCGGGAAACTATGGCTACACCTTC. Translation: CASSPSGNYGYTF.